This T cell receptor beta chain was identified in a study of blood T cell repertoires in COVID-19. On the study more broadly: Samples came from the United States, Italy and Spain, spanning acute and convalescent COVID-19. PBMCs, B-cell-depleted T cells, or T cells provided the cDNA or gDNA that made up the material.

Germline V lookup: CDR1 MNHNS, CDR2 SASEGT. The CDR3 is 14 amino acids. Trimming removed 1 base from V and 2 bases from J, with 6 bases in between. Original analysis: Estimates of nucleated cell counts were drawn from the amplification of reference gene primers. Here immunoSEQ multiplex PCR was the method, and the copy in TCRdb shows in-frame clones only, minus some. V and J calls plus clone size are reproduced from that table; the DNA served to infer D and trimming. The sample yields over 200,000 clones, over 75% seen once. This TCR derives from a man aged 35 to 55 with active or convalescent COVID-19. This chain connects TRBV6-1 to TRBJ1-3; D is perhaps TRBD1 (6 bases). The sequencing input was peripheral blood. This CDR3 reads CASSEGTAGNTIYF. The CDR3 nucleotides are TGTGCCAGCAGTGAAGGGACAGCTGGAAACACCATATATTTT.